This T cell receptor (beta chain) was retrieved from a study of molecular identifiers for immune sequencing clone quantification. Study-level points and caveats: Highly expanded clones may be undercounted when identical TCR molecules share barcodes. It was shown that clones above 20 RNA copies held over 97% of effector molecules, but under 1% in naive cells.

As previously described, bulk TCR libraries were made using listed TCR primers. TCRdb independently ran MiXCR on the PCR reads; one entry per CDR3 protein. In the table there are some 590,000 distinct CDR3 sequences, around 25% of which are singletons. On this clonotype itself: Antigen: not known.

Naive CD8 T cells were picked out by sorting for CD8+CD4-CCR7+CD45RA+. Source material: naive CD8+ T cells from blood, with Jurkat cell RNA spiked in. The subset is: FACS-sorted CD8+CD4-CCR7+CD45RA+ naive T cells. The receptor was isolated from a human donor in good health. Some libraries in this study had Jurkat cell RNA spiked in.

CDR3 nucleotides: TGTGCCAGCAGCTTAACATGCTGCAATCAGCCCCAGCATTTT. Its protein product is CASSLTCCNQPQHF. This sequence joins TRBV6-2 or TRBV6-3 and TRBJ1-5, with D uncertain. The germline V gene encodes CDR1 MNHEY and CDR2 SVGEGT. V lost 6 bases and J 2 bases, leaving 11 bases between the germline ends. The CDR3 has 14 amino acids.